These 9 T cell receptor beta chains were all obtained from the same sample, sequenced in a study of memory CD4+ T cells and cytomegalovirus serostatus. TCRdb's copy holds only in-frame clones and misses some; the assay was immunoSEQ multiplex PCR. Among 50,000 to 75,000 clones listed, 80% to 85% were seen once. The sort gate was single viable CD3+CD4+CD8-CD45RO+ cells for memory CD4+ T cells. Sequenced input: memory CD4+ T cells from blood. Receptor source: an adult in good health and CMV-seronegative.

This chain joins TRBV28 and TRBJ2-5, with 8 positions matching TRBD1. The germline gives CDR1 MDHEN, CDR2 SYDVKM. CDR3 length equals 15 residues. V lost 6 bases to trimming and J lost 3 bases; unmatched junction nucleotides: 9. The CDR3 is CASRSGGTGKETQYF. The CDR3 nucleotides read TGTGCCAGCAGATCTGGTGGGACAGGAAAAGAGACCCAGTACTTC.

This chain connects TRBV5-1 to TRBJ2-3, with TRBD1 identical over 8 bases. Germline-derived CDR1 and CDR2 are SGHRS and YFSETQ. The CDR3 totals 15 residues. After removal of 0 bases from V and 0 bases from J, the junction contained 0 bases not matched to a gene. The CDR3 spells CASSLDRGSTDTQYF. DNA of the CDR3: TGCGCCAGCAGCTTGGACAGGGGGAGCACAGATACGCAGTATTTT. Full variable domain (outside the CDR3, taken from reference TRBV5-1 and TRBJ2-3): KAGVTQTPRYLIKTRGQQVTLSCSPISGHRSVSWYQQTPGQGLQFLFEYFSETQRNKGNFPGRFSGRQFSNSRSEMNVSTLELGDSALYLCASSLDRGSTDTQYFGPGTRLTVL.

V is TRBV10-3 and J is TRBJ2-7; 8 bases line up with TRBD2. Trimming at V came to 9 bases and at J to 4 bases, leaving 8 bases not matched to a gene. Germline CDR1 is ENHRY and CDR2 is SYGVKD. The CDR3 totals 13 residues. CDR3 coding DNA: TGTGCCATGAGCGGGGGACCCGATTACGAGCAGTACTTC. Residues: CAMSGGPDYEQYF.

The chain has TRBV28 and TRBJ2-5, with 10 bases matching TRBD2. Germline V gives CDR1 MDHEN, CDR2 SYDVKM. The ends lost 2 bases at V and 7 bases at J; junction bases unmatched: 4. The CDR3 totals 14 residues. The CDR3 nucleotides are TGTGCCAGCAGTTTACTAGCGGGAGAGGGGACCCAGTACTTC. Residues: CASSLLAGEGTQYF.

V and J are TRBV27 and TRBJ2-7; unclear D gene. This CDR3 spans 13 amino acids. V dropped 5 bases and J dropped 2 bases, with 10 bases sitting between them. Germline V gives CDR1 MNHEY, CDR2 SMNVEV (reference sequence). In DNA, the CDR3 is TGTGCCAGCAGTCGAGGTGGGCCCTACGAGCAGTACTTC. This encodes CASSRGGPYEQYF.

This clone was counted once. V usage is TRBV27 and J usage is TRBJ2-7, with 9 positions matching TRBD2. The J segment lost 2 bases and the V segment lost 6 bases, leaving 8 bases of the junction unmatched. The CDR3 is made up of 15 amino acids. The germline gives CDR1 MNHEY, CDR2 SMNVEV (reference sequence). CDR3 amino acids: CASSMRLADPYEQYF. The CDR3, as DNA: TGTGCCAGCAGCATGAGACTAGCGGACCCCTACGAGCAGTACTTC.

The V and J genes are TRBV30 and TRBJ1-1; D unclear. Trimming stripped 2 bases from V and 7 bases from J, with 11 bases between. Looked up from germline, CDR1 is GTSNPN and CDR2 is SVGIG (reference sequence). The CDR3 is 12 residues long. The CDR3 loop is CAWSSGEGEAFF. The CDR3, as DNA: TGTGCCTGGAGTTCAGGTGAGGGTGAAGCTTTCTTT.

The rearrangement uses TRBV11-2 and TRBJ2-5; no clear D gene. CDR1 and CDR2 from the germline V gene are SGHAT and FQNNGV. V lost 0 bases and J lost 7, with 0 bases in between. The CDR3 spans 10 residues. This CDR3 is CASSLETQYF. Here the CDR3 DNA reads TGTGCCAGCAGCTTAGAGACCCAGTACTTC. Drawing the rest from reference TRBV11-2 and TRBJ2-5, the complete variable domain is EAGVAQSPRYKIIEKRQSVAFWCNPISGHATLYWYQQILGQGPKLLIQFQNNGVVDDSQLPKDRFSAERLKGVDSTLKIQPAKLEDSAVYLCASSLETQYFGPGTRLLVL.

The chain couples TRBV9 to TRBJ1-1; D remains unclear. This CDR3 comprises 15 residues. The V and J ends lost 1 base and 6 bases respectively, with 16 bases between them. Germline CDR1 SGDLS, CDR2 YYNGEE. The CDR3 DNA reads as TGTGCCAGCAGCGTAAGGGAGGGTTCTACCTCTGAAGCTTTCTTT. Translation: CASSVREGSTSEAFF.